Included here is one T cell receptor beta chain sequence, with context. What it binds is unknown. The sample is drawn from a study of cytomegalovirus exposure and HLA in healthy donors. Study results and caveats: Clonal expansion was found to be greater in HLA-associated TCR beta chains than in equally common others in a later analysis. TCR beta sequences numbering 16,951 were associated with HLA alleles at 0.05 false discovery rate in a later analysis. A later analysis by the authors found several of the most significant clusters apparently linked to common viral pathogens.

Primers included in the PCR were 60 Vbeta and 13 Jbeta primers. The data were produced by immunoSEQ multiplex PCR, yet TCRdb's version contains in-frame clones alone and is incomplete. The sample lists 200,000 or so clones; around four fifths were seen once. Sequenced input: PBMCs. The clonotype was recovered from a woman between 45 and 65 years old in good health and CMV-seropositive.

CDR3: CASSVESFATNEKLFF. The CDR3 DNA is TGTGCCAGCAGCGTAGAATCCTTTGCAACTAATGAAAAACTGTTTTTT. The V and J genes are TRBV9 and TRBJ1-4; D not certain. CDR3 size: 16 residues. Germline V gene lookup returns CDR1 SGDLS and CDR2 YYNGEE. The V and J ends lost 0 bases and 0 bases respectively, with 9 bases between them.